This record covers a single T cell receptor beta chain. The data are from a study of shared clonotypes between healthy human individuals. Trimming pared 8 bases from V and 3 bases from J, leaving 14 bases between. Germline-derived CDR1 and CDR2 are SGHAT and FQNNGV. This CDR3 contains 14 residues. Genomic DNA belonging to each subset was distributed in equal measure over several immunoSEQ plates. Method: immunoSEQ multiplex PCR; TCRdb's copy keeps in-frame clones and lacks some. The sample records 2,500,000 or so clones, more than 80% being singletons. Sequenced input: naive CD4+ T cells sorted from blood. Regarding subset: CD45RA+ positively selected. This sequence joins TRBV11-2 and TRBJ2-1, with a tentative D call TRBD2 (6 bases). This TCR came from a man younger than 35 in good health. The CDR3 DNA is TGTGCCAGCGGGGGGAGAGGGTTCTACAATGAGCAGTTCTTC. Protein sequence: CASGGRGFYNEQFF.